This T cell receptor (beta chain) was identified during a study of cytomegalovirus exposure and HLA in healthy donors. Study details: In a later analysis, it was reported that the roughly 120 validation repertoires had been produced on the same platform as the 550 to 700 repertoires belonging to the first cohort. Study-level results: Cytomegalovirus-associated status was assigned to 164 TCR beta chains. Reportedly, cytomegalovirus status was diagnosed with high sensitivity and specificity.

Donors came from a validation cohort of over a hundred subjects, distinct from the first 666-subject cohort. Only in-frame clones appear in the TCRdb table, and some are missing; sequencing was by immunoSEQ multiplex PCR. The sample lists about 330,000 clones, roughly 89% occurring once. The CDR3 sequence is 16 residues long. Germline V CDR1 and CDR2: MNHEY, SMNVEV (reference sequence). V shed 1 base, J shed 7 bases, and the junction held 6 bases outside the gene matches. This clone has more than one count but fewer than ten. The antigen remains undetermined. The sequencing input was PBMCs. The receptor was isolated from a young woman in good health and CMV-seronegative. The rearrangement joins TRBV27 to TRBJ2-2, with TRBD2 matching over 10 bases. The CDR3 region has the DNA TGTGCCAGCAGTTTATTCCTAGCGGGAGCGAACGGGGAGCTGTTTTTT. This encodes CASSLFLAGANGELFF.